The present T cell receptor beta chain was sequenced within a study of OX40 agonist ivuxolimab in advanced cancers. Per the germline V gene, CDR1 is LNHNV and CDR2 is YYDKDF (reference sequence). Germline trimming cut 0 bases from V and 5 bases from J; bases unmatched to any gene: 13. CDR3 length: 19 amino acids. Profiling relied on immunoSEQ multiplex PCR, and the TCRdb table lists in-frame clones only, not all of them. The sample holds about 100,000 clones, around 95% seen once. Exclusion of a patient followed from autoimmune disease history or systemic immunosuppression. A remark on this clone: Its antigen is not identified.

Findings of the study overall: Low clonal expansion, among the lowest seen, marked partial responders at 0.1-3.0 mg/kg.

Here the sequenced sample was CD4+ or CD8+ T cells sorted from blood, taken in a trial of the OX40 agonist ivuxolimab. The V and J genes are TRBV15 and TRBJ2-2; 9 bases line up with TRBD2. The source of this sequence is an adult with an advanced solid tumor such as melanoma, head and neck, liver or kidney cancer. The CDR3 nucleotides read TGTGCCACCAGCAGAGATCGCCTTCTTAGCGGGAGTCGAACCGGGGAGCTGTTTTTT. Amino acid sequence: CATSRDRLLSGSRTGELFF.